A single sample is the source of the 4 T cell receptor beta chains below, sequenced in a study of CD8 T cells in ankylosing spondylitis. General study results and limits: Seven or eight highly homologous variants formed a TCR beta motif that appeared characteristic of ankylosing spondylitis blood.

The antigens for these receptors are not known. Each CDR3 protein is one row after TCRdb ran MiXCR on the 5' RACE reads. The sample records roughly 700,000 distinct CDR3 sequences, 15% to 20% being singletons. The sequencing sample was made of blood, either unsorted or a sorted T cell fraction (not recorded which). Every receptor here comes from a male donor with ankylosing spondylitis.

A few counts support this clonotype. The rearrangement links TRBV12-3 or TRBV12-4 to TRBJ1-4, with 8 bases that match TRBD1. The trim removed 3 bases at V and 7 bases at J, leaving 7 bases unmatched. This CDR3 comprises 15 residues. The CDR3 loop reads CASSLGTGTREKLFF. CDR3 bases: TGTGCCAGCAGTTTGGGGACAGGTACACGTGAAAAACTGTTTTTT.

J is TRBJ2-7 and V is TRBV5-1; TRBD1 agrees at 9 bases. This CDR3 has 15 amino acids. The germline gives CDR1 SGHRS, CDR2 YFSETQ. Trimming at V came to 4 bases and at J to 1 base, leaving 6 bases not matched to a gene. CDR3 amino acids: CASSRGQGGSYEQYF. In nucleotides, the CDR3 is TGCGCCAGCAGCAGGGGACAGGGTGGGTCCTACGAGCAGTACTTC.

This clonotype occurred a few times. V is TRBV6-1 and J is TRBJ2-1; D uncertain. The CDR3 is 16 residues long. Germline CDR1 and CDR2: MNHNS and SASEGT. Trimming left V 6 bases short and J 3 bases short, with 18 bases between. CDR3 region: CASRAALESLYNEQFF. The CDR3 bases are TGTGCCAGCAGGGCCGCGCTAGAGTCACTCTACAATGAGCAGTTCTTC.

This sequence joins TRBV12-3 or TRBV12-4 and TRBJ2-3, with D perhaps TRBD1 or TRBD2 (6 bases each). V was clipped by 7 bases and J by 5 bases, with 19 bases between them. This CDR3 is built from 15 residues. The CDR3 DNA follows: TGTGCCAGCACCACTCGAGAGGGGGGAGGAGATACGCAGTATTTT. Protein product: CASTTREGGGDTQYF.